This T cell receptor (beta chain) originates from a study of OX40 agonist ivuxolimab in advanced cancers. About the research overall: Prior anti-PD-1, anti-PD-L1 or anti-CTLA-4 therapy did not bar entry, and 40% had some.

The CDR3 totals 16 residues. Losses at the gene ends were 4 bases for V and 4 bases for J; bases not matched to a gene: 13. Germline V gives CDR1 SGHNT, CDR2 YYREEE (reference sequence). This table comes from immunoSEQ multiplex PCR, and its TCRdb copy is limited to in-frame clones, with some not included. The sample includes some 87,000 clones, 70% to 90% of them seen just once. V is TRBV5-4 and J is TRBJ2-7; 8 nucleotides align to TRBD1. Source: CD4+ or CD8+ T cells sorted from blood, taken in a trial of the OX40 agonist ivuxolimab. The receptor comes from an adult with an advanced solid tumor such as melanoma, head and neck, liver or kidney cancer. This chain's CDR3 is CASSTKRGDRQYEQYF. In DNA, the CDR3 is TGTGCCAGCAGCACCAAAAGGGGGGACAGGCAATACGAGCAGTACTTC. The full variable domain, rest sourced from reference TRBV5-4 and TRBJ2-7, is ETGVTQSPTHLIKTRGQQVTLRCSSQSGHNTVSWYQQALGQGPQFIFQYYREEENGRGNFPPRFSGLQFPNYSSELNVNALELDDSALYLCASSTKRGDRQYEQYFGPGTRLTVT.